The T cell receptor beta chain under discussion was sequenced for a study of blood T cell repertoires in COVID-19. The length of the CDR3 is 15 residues. V gave up 8 bases and J gave up 6 bases, with 22 bases separating them. The germline CDR1 and CDR2 sequences are MNHEY and SVGAGI. In the authors' workflow: The authors estimated nucleated cell counts from reference gene primer amplification. Here immunoSEQ multiplex PCR was the method, and the copy in TCRdb shows in-frame clones only, minus some. V and J calls and clone size are given by that table; D and trimming were obtained from the DNA. The repertoire holds approximately 300,000 clones, with nearly 90% as singletons.

The sequenced sample consisted of PBMCs or T cells enriched from blood (not recorded which). J is TRBJ1-2 and V is TRBV6-5, with D unresolved. This sequence originates from a woman in her twenties or thirties who had recovered from COVID-19. The CDR3 nucleotides read TGTGCCAGCGCATACCAGGTGATGGCCCCTGATGGCTACACCTTC. As protein: CASAYQVMAPDGYTF.